This is a list of T cell receptor beta chains from one sample in a study of T cell responses to AZD1222 COVID-19 vaccine. Sequencing was performed with immunoSEQ multiplex PCR; in TCRdb, only in-frame clones are kept and a portion is missing. Of about 78,000 clones listed, about 82% are singletons. Sequencing was performed on peripheral blood, taken on day 0 of AZD1222 vaccination. The receptor set was obtained from an adult in good health. The CDR3 runs from the conserved cysteine through the conserved F or W. The D gene is left open where the match is weak. Clone size is shown for a subset of rows, as once, few, many or a class of expanded clone.

V	D	J	size	CDR3	DNA
TRBV11-3	.	TRBJ1-1	once	CASSSTGDLAEAFF	TGTGCCAGCAGCTCGACTGGGGATCTGGCTGAAGCTTTCTTT
TRBV6-5	TRBD1	TRBJ2-1	.	CASSYGTGGYNEQFF	TGTGCCAGCAGTTATGGGACAGGGGGCTACAATGAGCAGTTCTTC
TRBV5-1	.	TRBJ2-7	.	CASSLYGETYEQYF	TGCGCCAGCAGCTTGTACGGGGAAACCTACGAGCAGTACTTC
TRBV7-2	TRBD1	TRBJ1-3	.	CASTPGQSSGNTIYF	TGTGCCAGCACTCCGGGACAGAGCTCTGGAAACACCATATATTTT
TRBV11-2	.	TRBJ1-6	.	CASSFSGDNSPLHF	TGTGCCAGCAGCTTTTCCGGTGATAATTCACCCCTCCACTTT
TRBV19	.	TRBJ2-1	.	CASSIGSRGNEQFF	TGTGCCAGTAGTATAGGTAGTAGGGGCAATGAGCAGTTCTTC
TRBV7-2	TRBD1	TRBJ2-4	.	CASSLAGGLAKNIQYF	TGTGCCAGCAGCTTGGCAGGGGGTCTAGCCAAAAACATTCAGTACTTC
TRBV2	.	TRBJ1-5	.	CASSEQGNQPQHF	TGTGCCAGCAGTGAACAGGGAAATCAGCCCCAGCATTTT
TRBV5-4	.	TRBJ2-2	.	CASSLPNTGELFF	TGTGCCAGCAGCTTGCCCAACACCGGGGAGCTGTTTTTT
TRBV9	.	TRBJ1-1	.	CASRGEGTEAFF	TGTGCCAGTCGCGGCGAGGGGACTGAAGCTTTCTTT
TRBV30	.	TRBJ2-7	.	CAWSWSSYEQYF	TGTGCCTGGAGTTGGAGCTCCTACGAGCAGTACTTC
TRBV12-5	.	TRBJ2-2	.	CASGLGSYTGELFF	TGTGCTAGTGGTTTAGGCAGCTACACCGGGGAGCTGTTTTTT
TRBV11-2	TRBD2	TRBJ2-1	.	CASSRRANGLAGYNEQFF	TGTGCCAGCAGCCGCCGGGCGAATGGACTAGCGGGGTACAATGAGCAGTTCTTC
TRBV9	TRBD1	TRBJ2-7	.	CASSEGAEALPTGSSYEQYF	TGTGCCAGCAGCGAGGGGGCAGAAGCTCTGCCGACGGGAAGCTCCTACGAGCAGTACTTC
TRBV11-2	.	TRBJ2-1	once	CASSREISGEQFF	TGTGCCAGCAGCAGGGAGATTTCCGGTGAGCAGTTCTTC
TRBV6-2/TRBV6-3	.	TRBJ2-7	.	CASSYSNSRGEVEQYF	TGTGCCAGCAGTTACTCGAATTCGAGGGGGGAAGTCGAGCAGTACTTC
TRBV11-2	.	TRBJ1-4	.	CASSLLLGGKLFF	TGTGCCAGCAGCTTACTGTTGGGGGGAAAACTGTTTTTT
TRBV2	TRBD1	TRBJ1-2	.	CASRPGQVNYGYTF	TGTGCCAGCAGGCCGGGACAGGTTAACTATGGCTACACCTTC
TRBV5-1	.	TRBJ2-7	.	CASSLAQMSSYEQYF	TGCGCCAGCAGCTTGGCCCAAATGAGCTCCTACGAGCAGTACTTC
TRBV5-1	.	TRBJ2-2	.	CASSLDPGSTGELFF	TGCGCCAGCAGCTTGGACCCGGGGTCGACCGGGGAGCTGTTTTTT
TRBV5-6	.	TRBJ2-5	.	CASSLIGYQETQYF	TGTGCCAGCAGCTTGATCGGGTACCAAGAGACCCAGTACTTC
TRBV7-2	.	TRBJ2-5	few	CASSLEANQETQYF	TGTGCCAGCAGCTTAGAGGCCAACCAAGAGACCCAGTACTTC
TRBV9	TRBD2	TRBJ2-5	.	CASSAWGTSASETQYF	TGTGCCAGCAGCGCCTGGGGGACTAGCGCCTCAGAGACCCAGTACTTC
TRBV2	TRBD1	TRBJ1-1	.	CASSVTGGKNWAAFF	TGTGCCAGCAGTGTGACAGGGGGGAAGAATTGGGCGGCTTTCTTT
TRBV9	.	TRBJ2-3	.	CASSVGRERPDTQYF	TGTGCCAGCAGCGTTGGACGGGAGAGGCCAGATACGCAGTATTTT
TRBV3-1/TRBV3-2	.	TRBJ1-1	.	CASSQRGEAFF	TGTGCCAGCAGCCAAAGGGGGGAAGCTTTCTTT
TRBV6-2/TRBV6-3	TRBD1	TRBJ2-7	.	CASSQAPGQGTYEQYF	TGTGCCAGCAGTCAAGCCCCGGGACAGGGAACCTACGAGCAGTACTTC
TRBV27	.	TRBJ2-5	once	CASSLRAGKETQYF	TGTGCCAGCAGTTTGCGGGCAGGGAAAGAGACCCAGTACTTC
TRBV12-3/TRBV12-4	.	TRBJ1-5	.	CASSFNREQPQHF	TGTGCCAGCAGTTTTAACAGGGAACAGCCCCAGCATTTT
TRBV3-1/TRBV3-2	.	TRBJ1-1	once	CASRGRGKRATEAFF	TGTGCCAGCAGAGGCAGGGGAAAGCGGGCCACTGAAGCTTTCTTT
TRBV6-4	TRBD1	TRBJ2-3	.	CASSQGAGTDTQYF	TGTGCCAGCAGTCAGGGGGCCGGCACAGATACGCAGTATTTT
TRBV30	.	TRBJ1-1	once	CAWSDGDQAMNTEAFF	TGTGCCTGGAGTGACGGAGACCAGGCGATGAACACTGAAGCTTTCTTT
TRBV30	.	TRBJ1-1	.	CAWARGAGTEAFF	TGTGCCTGGGCCCGGGGGGCTGGCACTGAAGCTTTCTTT
TRBV5-1	.	TRBJ1-4	.	CASSRGRPTNEKLFF	TGCGCCAGCAGCAGGGGACGCCCAACTAATGAAAAACTGTTTTTT
TRBV6-2/TRBV6-3	.	TRBJ2-3	.	CASSFSTDTQYF	TGTGCCAGCAGTTTCTCCACAGATACGCAGTATTTT
TRBV4-2	.	TRBJ2-1	.	CASSRRKEAEQFF	TGTGCCAGCAGCCGACGGAAGGAGGCAGAGCAGTTCTTC
TRBV18	TRBD1	TRBJ1-1	.	CASSETGSRTEAFF	TGTGCCAGCTCAGAGACAGGGTCCCGGACTGAAGCTTTCTTT
TRBV4-3	.	TRBJ1-4	few	CASSQGGIGLDEKLFF	TGCGCCAGCAGCCAAGGCGGGATAGGGCTGGATGAAAAACTGTTTTTT
TRBV13	TRBD2	TRBJ2-7	.	CASSLERDLKGEQYF	TGTGCCAGCAGCTTGGAGCGGGACCTCAAGGGGGAGCAGTACTTC
TRBV5-1	TRBD1	TRBJ1-1	.	CASSPTGSVTEAFF	TGCGCCAGCAGCCCGACAGGGTCCGTCACTGAAGCTTTCTTT
TRBV19	TRBD1	TRBJ1-5	.	CASSFGTGDSNQPQHF	TGTGCCAGTAGTTTCGGGACAGGCGATAGCAATCAGCCCCAGCATTTT
TRBV5-1	.	TRBJ1-1	.	CASSISDREEAFF	TGCGCCAGCAGCATATCGGACCGGGAAGAAGCTTTCTTT
TRBV11-3	TRBD1	TRBJ2-7	.	CASSLDAPGQVSYEQYF	TGTGCCAGCAGCTTAGACGCTCCGGGACAGGTCTCCTACGAGCAGTACTTC
TRBV7-2	.	TRBJ2-4	.	CASSSTPLRNIQYF	TGTGCCAGCAGCTCGACTCCCCTGCGGAACATTCAGTACTTC
TRBV18	.	TRBJ2-1	.	CASSPAGMPNEQFF	TGTGCCAGCTCACCGGCCGGGATGCCCAATGAGCAGTTCTTC
TRBV2	.	TRBJ1-1	.	CASSGGTMNTEAFF	TGTGCCAGCAGTGGGGGGACCATGAACACTGAAGCTTTCTTT
TRBV7-2	.	TRBJ2-3	.	CASSPTPGTQYF	TGTGCCAGCAGCCCGACCCCGGGTACGCAGTATTTT
TRBV5-1	TRBD1	TRBJ1-1	.	CASSADRGTEAFF	TGCGCCAGCAGCGCGGACAGGGGAACTGAAGCTTTCTTT
TRBV2	.	TRBJ2-1	.	CASSELSRDSLYNEQFF	TGTGCCAGCAGTGAGCTTAGCCGGGACTCTTTATACAATGAGCAGTTCTTC
TRBV5-1	TRBD1	TRBJ1-4	.	CASSLTGANEKLFF	TGCGCCAGCAGCTTGACAGGGGCTAATGAAAAACTGTTTTTT
TRBV12-5	TRBD1	TRBJ2-5	.	CASARTGGAETQYF	TGTGCTAGTGCTCGGACAGGGGGCGCAGAGACCCAGTACTTC
TRBV7-7	TRBD1	TRBJ2-1	.	CASSQDRDNEQFF	TGTGCCAGCAGCCAAGACAGGGACAATGAGCAGTTCTTC
TRBV10-3	TRBD2	TRBJ2-3	.	CAISGTGGGRSTDTQYF	TGTGCCATCAGTGGGACCGGGGGCGGGAGGAGCACAGATACGCAGTATTTT
TRBV7-2	TRBD1	TRBJ1-2	.	CASSLPGTGSYGYTF	TGTGCCAGCAGCTTACCGGGGACAGGGTCCTATGGCTACACCTTC
TRBV19	TRBD1	TRBJ2-1	.	CASRGQGRDSTNNEQFF	TGTGCCAGTAGGGGACAGGGCCGGGACTCTACAAACAATGAGCAGTTCTTC